This T cell receptor (beta chain) comes out of a study of shared clonotypes between healthy human individuals. CD8 cells regarded as naive lacked CD45RO, were positively chosen for CCR7, and omitted terminally differentiated effector memory CD45RA+ cells. Germline lookup yields CDR1 SEHNR and CDR2 FQNEAQ (reference sequence). V was pared by 5 bases and J by 6 bases, with 9 bases of the junction left unmatched. The length of the CDR3 is 15 residues. The test was conducted at deep level. The repertoire was sequenced with immunoSEQ multiplex PCR; TCRdb's copy has only in-frame clones and lacks some. The sample consists of over 2,000,000 clones, around 93% of them appearing once.

V is TRBV7-9 and J is TRBJ2-1, with 8 bases matching TRBD1. Material for sequencing was naive CD8+ T cells from PBMCs. This clonotype originated in a man aged 18 to 30 in good health. Some clones in this sample may be carry-over from other donors' samples. The CDR3 loop is CASSARQGRINEQFF. CDR3 nucleotides: TGTGCCAGCAGCGCCCGACAGGGGCGTATCAATGAGCAGTTCTTC.